One and the same sample provided the 15 T cell receptor beta chains below, sequenced in a study of CD8 T cells in Susac syndrome (dated by TCRdb to between 2017 and 2020). The library was made by the immunoSEQ multiplex PCR assay. RNA was extracted using the RNeasy kit, and about 0.45 to 1 microgram was reverse transcribed with random hexamers. TCRdb applied fastp at Q25 and MiXCR to the public reads, then kept only in-frame beta chains. Rows merge per CDR3 protein into single entries with the most common DNA and genes. Counted in this sample were 130,000 or so distinct CDR3 sequences; 90% to 95% of them appeared once. Around 0.24% of the sample goes to the ten largest clones. The material sequenced was CD8+ T cells from PBMCs. Source of these receptors: a human donor with multiple sclerosis.

The genes are TRBV12-3 or TRBV12-4 and TRBJ1-5; TRBD1 might be the D (5 bases). The CDR3 runs 19 residues. The ends were cut back, 5 bases at V and 0 bases at J, with 23 bases in the middle. In DNA, the CDR3 is TGTGCCAGCAGTGAAGCCGGGACGGAGTACCTCCCTAGCAATCAGCCCCAGCATTTT. Its translation is CASSEAGTEYLPSNQPQHF.

The rearrangement links TRBV19 to TRBJ2-2; D is tentatively TRBD1 or TRBD2 (6 bases each). Germline values: CDR1 LNHDA, CDR2 SQIVND (reference sequence). The length of the CDR3 is 15 residues. The V end was cut by 3 bases, the J end by 7 bases, with 15 bases between. CDR3 in amino acids: CASSMRSGAVGELFF. CDR3 nucleotide sequence: TGTGCCAGTAGTATGCGATCGGGGGCCGTCGGGGAGCTGTTTTTT.

The V gene is TRBV29-1, the J gene TRBJ2-2, with TRBD1 matching over 8 bases. The CDR3 is made up of 14 amino acids. Trimming cost V 7 bases and J 4 bases; bases outside gene matches: 8. Germline CDR1 reads SQVTM; CDR2 reads ANQGSEA. CDR3 sequence reads: CSGSGQGVTGELFF. The CDR3 coding sequence is TGCAGCGGTTCCGGACAGGGCGTCACCGGGGAGCTGTTTTTT.

There are a few counts of this clonotype. The J gene is TRBJ1-2, the V gene TRBV19; TRBD1 aligns across 7 bases. The trim removed 5 bases at V and 3 bases at J, leaving 3 bases unmatched. Germline CDR1 reads LNHDA; CDR2 reads SQIVND (reference sequence). This CDR3 spans 13 amino acids. CDR3 in DNA: TGTGCCAGTAGTTCCGGGACAGACTATGGCTACACCTTC. It translates to CASSSGTDYGYTF.

The chain combines TRBV27 with TRBJ2-7; TRBD2 aligns across 7 bases. V shed 3 bases and J 4 bases; nucleotides not matched to a gene: 6. The germline V gene has CDR1 MNHEY and CDR2 SMNVEV (reference sequence). The CDR3 contains 14 residues. The CDR3 DNA is TGTGCCAGCAGTTTGGCTAGCGGAAGGTACGAGCAGTACTTC. Protein product: CASSLASGRYEQYF.

This chain uses TRBV30 with TRBJ1-1, with D unclear. V lost 0 bases and J lost 10, with 9 bases in between. Germline V gene sequence: CDR1 GTSNPN, CDR2 SVGIG (reference sequence). The CDR3 has 11 amino acids. The CDR3 loop reads CAWSVNKIAFF. The CDR3 DNA follows: TGTGCCTGGAGTGTAAATAAGATAGCTTTCTTT.

This chain links TRBV3-1 with TRBJ2-3; 9 bases match TRBD2. Germline V gene sequence: CDR1 LGHDT, CDR2 YNNKEL (reference sequence). The CDR3 runs to 18 residues. The trim removed 1 base at V and 2 bases at J, leaving 10 bases unmatched. Here the CDR3 DNA reads TGTGCCAGCAGCCAAGGGGTGAGGGCTAGCGGGATCACAGATACGCAGTATTTT. Translation: CASSQGVRASGITDTQYF.

The chain is built from TRBV27 and TRBJ2-1; D is ambiguous. The V end lost 4 bases, the J end lost 2 bases, and 12 bases lay between the germline ends. This CDR3 region has 15 residues. CDR1 and CDR2 from the germline V gene are MNHEY and SMNVEV (reference sequence). The CDR3 DNA reads as TGTGCCAGCAGTTCTGACGGCGGCACCTACAATGAGCAGTTCTTC. Translated: CASSSDGGTYNEQFF.

The V call is TRBV11-2, the J call TRBJ1-1; D is unclear. The CDR3 is 14 residues long. Trimming pared 3 bases from V and 0 bases from J, leaving 8 bases between. Germline CDR1 and CDR2: SGHAT and FQNNGV. CDR3 in DNA: TGTGCCAGCAGCTTTGGAGTCATGAACACTGAAGCTTTCTTT. This encodes CASSFGVMNTEAFF.

This rearrangement joins TRBV5-1 to TRBJ2-7; D uncertain. This CDR3 contains 12 residues. Germline assignment: CDR1 SGHRS and CDR2 YFSETQ. The V gene lost 7 bases and the J gene lost 7 bases, with 15 bases spanning the gap. This CDR3 is CASEDAGGEQYF. The CDR3, as DNA: TGCGCCAGCGAAGACGCCGGTGGAGAGCAGTACTTC.

The chain carries TRBV15 and TRBJ1-1; D not resolved. The CDR3 consists of 16 residues. Trimming left V 0 bases short and J 6 bases short, with 17 bases between. Germline V gives CDR1 LNHNV, CDR2 YYDKDF (reference sequence). CDR3 protein: CATSRDRLGTAAEAFF. The DNA for the CDR3 is TGTGCCACCAGCAGAGATAGGCTGGGAACAGCCGCTGAAGCTTTCTTT.

The V and J genes are TRBV27 and TRBJ2-5; tentative D call: TRBD1 (6 bases). The length of the CDR3 is 14 residues. The germline gives CDR1 MNHEY, CDR2 SMNVEV (reference sequence). The V end lost 6 bases, the J end lost 3 bases, and 14 bases lay between the germline ends. The CDR3 region is CASRPDRWEETQYF. The CDR3 nucleotides read TGTGCCAGCAGACCCGACAGGTGGGAAGAGACCCAGTACTTC.

The CDR3: CSASDFQGGTEAFF. For the CDR3, the DNA is TGCAGTGCTAGTGACTTCCAGGGAGGCACTGAAGCTTTCTTT. This chain connects TRBV20-1 to TRBJ1-1; D is possibly TRBD1 (5 bases). Trimming cost V 3 bases and J 4 bases, with 15 bases left between them. Germline-derived CDR1 and CDR2 are DFQATT and SNEGSKA (reference sequence). The CDR3 covers 14 residues.

The CDR3 spells CASSARTRLAVQETQYF. The CDR3 DNA reads TGTGCCAGCAGCGCCCGGACTCGACTAGCGGTTCAAGAGACCCAGTACTTC. This chain connects TRBV7-8 to TRBJ2-5; TRBD2 aligns across 9 bases. The J segment lost 2 bases and the V segment lost 5 bases, leaving 12 bases of the junction unmatched. Germline loops: CDR1 SGHVS, CDR2 FQNEAQ. CDR3 length: 17 residues.

The chain uses TRBV28 and TRBJ2-7; TRBD2 is a possible D gene (6 bases). In germline, CDR1 is MDHEN, CDR2 SYDVKM. With 7 bases removed from V and 2 bases from J, the gap between germline ends came to 15 bases. The CDR3 has 14 residues. CDR3 residues: CASIRRGSAYEQYF. The CDR3 coding sequence is TGTGCCAGCATTAGGAGGGGAAGCGCCTACGAGCAGTACTTC.